The text below deals with one T cell receptor beta chain. These data belong to a study of T cell changes during pregnancy in multiple sclerosis. Generated by immunoSEQ multiplex PCR, the TCRdb table keeps only in-frame clones and is missing some. The sample consists of tens of thousands of clones, 91% of them appearing once. The CDR3 length is 15 residues. CDR1 is SGHRS, CDR2 YFSETQ, per germline. J lost 8 bases, V lost 0 bases, and 9 bases had no gene match. The chain couples TRBV5-1 to TRBJ1-2, with 8 bases matching TRBD1. The receptor was isolated from a female donor in good health, enrolled as a control in a pregnancy study. Sequencing used CD4+ T cells from peripheral blood mononuclear cells, obtained in the third trimester of pregnancy. CDR3 DNA: TGCGCCAGCAGCTTGGCCGGACAGGGACAAAGCGGCTACACCTTC. Translated, it gives CASSLAGQGQSGYTF.